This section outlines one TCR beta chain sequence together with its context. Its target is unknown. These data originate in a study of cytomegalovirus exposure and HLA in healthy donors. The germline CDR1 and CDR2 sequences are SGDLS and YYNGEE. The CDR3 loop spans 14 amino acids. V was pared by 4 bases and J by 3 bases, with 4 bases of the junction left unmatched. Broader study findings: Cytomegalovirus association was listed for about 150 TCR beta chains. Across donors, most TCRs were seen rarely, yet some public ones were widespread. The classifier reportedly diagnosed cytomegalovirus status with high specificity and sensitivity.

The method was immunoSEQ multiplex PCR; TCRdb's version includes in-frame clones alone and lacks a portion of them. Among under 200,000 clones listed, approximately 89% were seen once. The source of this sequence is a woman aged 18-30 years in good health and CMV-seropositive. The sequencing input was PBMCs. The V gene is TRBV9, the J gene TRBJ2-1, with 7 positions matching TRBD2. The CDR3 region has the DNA TGTGCCAGCAGCACCGGGACTAACTACAATGAGCAGTTCTTC. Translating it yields CASSTGTNYNEQFF.